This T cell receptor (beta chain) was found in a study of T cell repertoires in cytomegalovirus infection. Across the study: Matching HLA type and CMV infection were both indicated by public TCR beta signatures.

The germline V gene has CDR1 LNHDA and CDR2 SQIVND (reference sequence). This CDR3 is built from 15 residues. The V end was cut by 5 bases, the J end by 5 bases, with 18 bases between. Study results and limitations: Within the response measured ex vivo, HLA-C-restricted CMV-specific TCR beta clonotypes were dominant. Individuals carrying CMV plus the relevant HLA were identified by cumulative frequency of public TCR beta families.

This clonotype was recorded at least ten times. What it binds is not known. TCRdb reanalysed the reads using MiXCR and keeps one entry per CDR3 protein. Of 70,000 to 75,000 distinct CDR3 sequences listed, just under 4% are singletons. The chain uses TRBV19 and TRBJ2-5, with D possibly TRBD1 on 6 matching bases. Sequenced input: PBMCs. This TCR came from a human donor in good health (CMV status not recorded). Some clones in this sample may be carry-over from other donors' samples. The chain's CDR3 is CASSASSTGTETQYF. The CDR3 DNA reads TGTGCCAGTAGTGCCAGCTCGACAGGAACCGAGACCCAGTACTTC.